This T cell receptor beta chain originates from a study of T-cell reconstitution after alpha-beta-depleted transplantation in children (dated by TCRdb to 2015 to 2016). Looking at the study overall: The study quantitatively tracked T-cell immune reconstitution after TCRalphabeta/CD19-depleted allogeneic hematopoietic cell transplantation in children using TCR repertoire profiling.

Receptors were amplified or captured by PCR. The sequencer listed for this sample is Illumina HiSeq 2500. TCR library preparation used molecular barcoding, with unique molecular identifiers applied to normalize quantification of the TCRbeta repertoire. TCRdb applied fastp at Q25 and MiXCR to the public reads, then kept only in-frame beta chains. Merged by CDR3 protein, the rows form single entries marked with the most common genes and DNA. The sample table holds about 540,000 distinct CDR3 sequences, of which approximately 16% were seen once. 3% to 3.5% of the sample is held by the ten biggest clonotypes. Trimming accounts for 5 bases at V and 9 bases at J, while the number of junction bases matched to no gene is 7. Inclusive of the bounding cysteine and phenylalanine, the CDR3 is 14 residues long. Only the CDR3 region is kept as DNA, spanning 42 bases read in frame from base 1. CDR1 and CDR2, per the germline V gene (reference sequence), are MNHEY and SMNVEV.

This clonotype was detected only a few times. It has no known antigen specificity. No quality values exist for individual bases; no much larger clone is one base distant. Sequencing was performed on PBMCs from the stem cell graft donor, taken from the stem cell graft. The TCR originated in a human donor who donated a stem cell graft to a child with acute lymphoblastic leukemia. This receptor chain uses TRBV27 and TRBJ2-1, and 10 junctional nucleotides match TRBD1. The DNA reads as follows: TGTGCCAGCAGTCCCGGACAGGGGGGAAGTGAGCAGTTCTTC. Translated, it reads CASSPGQGGSEQFF.